The 29 T cell receptor beta chains below were found in one sample sequenced in a study of regulatory T cells in long-lasting Graves disease. Sequencing libraries for TCR beta were prepared with iRepertoire HTBI primers and Arm-PCR of CDR3 regions. Each CDR3 protein is one row after TCRdb ran MiXCR on the multiplex PCR reads. The sample includes about 660,000 distinct CDR3 sequences, 30% of them seen just once. The sample's time point: persistent/refractory GD, antithyroid drugs over 5 years with positive TRAb. RNA from PBMCs was the source of the TCR library. The starting material was peripheral blood mononuclear cells (PBMCs), obtained when the disease was refractory, from a patient treated with antithyroid drugs. All receptors derive from a female donor with Graves disease.

CDR3 protein: CATQGRIPNEQYF. The CDR3 region has the DNA TGTGCCACCCAGGGGAGGATCCCCAACGAGCAGTACTTC. The V gene is TRBV6-4, the J gene TRBJ2-7; either TRBD1 or TRBD2 may fit D (6 bases each). This CDR3 has 13 amino acids. Trimming pared 10 bases from V and 5 bases from J, leaving 18 bases between. The germline V gene encodes CDR1 MRHNA and CDR2 SNTAGT.

J is TRBJ1-6 and V is TRBV6-2 or TRBV6-3; possible D gene TRBD1, 5 bases. The V gene's germline CDR1 is MNHEY and CDR2 SVGEGT. V gave up 8 bases and J gave up 7 bases, with 12 bases separating them. The CDR3 sequence is 13 residues long. The CDR3 loop is CASSTGGNSPLHF. The CDR3 bases are TGTGCCAGCTCCACAGGCGGAAATTCACCCCTCCACTTT.

J is TRBJ1-1 and V is TRBV5-1; D is unclear. The CDR3 runs 12 residues. The V end lost 0 bases, the J end lost 7 bases, and 7 bases lay between the germline ends. From germline, CDR1 is SGHRS and CDR2 YFSETQ. For the CDR3, the DNA is TGCGCCAGCAGCTTGGATGGGGATGAAGCTTTCTTT. Protein product: CASSLDGDEAFF.

In its sample, this clonotype was seen a few times. J is TRBJ2-2 and V is TRBV5-4, with 10 bases aligning to TRBD2. The germline V gene has CDR1 SGHNT and CDR2 YYREEE (reference sequence). The CDR3 contains 16 residues. J lost 3 bases, V lost 4 bases, and 6 bases had no gene match. The CDR3 DNA follows: TGTGCCAGCAGCACCAGCGGGAGGGTGGACACCGGGGAGCTGTTTTTT. Amino acids: CASSTSGRVDTGELFF.

This clonotype was counted many times. The gene calls are TRBV20-1 and TRBJ2-5, with TRBD2 matching 9 bases. This CDR3 contains 13 residues. Germline CDR1 is DFQATT and CDR2 is SNEGSKA (reference sequence). The ends lost 7 bases at V and 4 bases at J; junction bases unmatched: 7. The CDR3 DNA follows: TGCAGTGGTCGCAGCGGGGGGCGAGAGACCCAGTACTTC. Protein product: CSGRSGGRETQYF.

This clonotype was recorded at least ten times. V usage is TRBV28 and J usage is TRBJ1-1; D gene unclear. This CDR3 contains 13 residues. Trimming took off 5 bases at V and 4 bases at J, with 11 bases between the two ends. Germline V CDR1 and CDR2: MDHEN, SYDVKM. The CDR3 spells CASSLLPSTEAFF. In nucleotides, the CDR3 is TGTGCCAGCAGTCTACTACCGAGCACTGAAGCTTTCTTT.

This clonotype appeared a few times. The V call is TRBV5-1, the J call TRBJ1-4; D gene unclear. Looked up from germline, CDR1 is SGHRS and CDR2 is YFSETQ. The CDR3 consists of 16 residues. The V and J ends lost 4 bases and 7 bases respectively, with 20 bases between them. The CDR3 is CASSREVGNWREKLFF. The CDR3, as DNA: TGCGCCAGCAGCCGGGAGGTCGGGAATTGGCGTGAAAAACTGTTTTTT.

Only a few counts were recorded for this clonotype. The genes are TRBV30 and TRBJ2-7; D not resolved. The DNA end is a closer match to TRBJ2-1, so the J assignment may be wrong. The CDR3 sequence is 11 residues long. Germline loops: CDR1 GTSNPN, CDR2 SVGIG (reference sequence). CDR3 residues: CAWSSYYEQFF. For the CDR3, the DNA is TGTGCCTGGAGTTCCTACTACGAGCAGTTCTTC.

This clonotype was counted only a few times. This chain uses TRBV9 with TRBJ2-2, with TRBD1 identical over 9 bases. The CDR3 extends over 16 amino acids. Germline trimming cut 2 bases from V and 3 bases from J; bases unmatched to any gene: 5. Germline lookup yields CDR1 SGDLS and CDR2 YYNGEE. The CDR3 sequence: CASSVGTGIDTGELFF. The CDR3 DNA reads TGTGCCAGCAGCGTTGGGACAGGGATCGACACCGGGGAGCTGTTTTTT.

In this sample, this clonotype turned up a few times. The V call is TRBV20-1, the J call TRBJ1-5; TRBD1 agrees at 8 bases. This CDR3 has 15 amino acids. Germline lookup yields CDR1 DFQATT and CDR2 SNEGSKA (reference sequence). The trim removed 2 bases at V and 7 bases at J, leaving 10 bases unmatched. The CDR3 loop is CSARPSTGEYQPQHF. DNA for the CDR3: TGCAGTGCTAGACCCTCGACAGGGGAGTACCAGCCCCAGCATTTT.

The chain joins TRBV11-2 to TRBJ2-1; 10 positions agree with TRBD2. CDR3 length equals 15 residues. The germline V gene has CDR1 SGHAT and CDR2 FQNNGV. J lost 4 bases, V lost 3 bases, and 3 bases had no gene match. The CDR3 loop is CASSLGTSVYNEQFF. CDR3 in DNA: TGTGCCAGCAGCTTGGGGACTAGCGTATACAATGAGCAGTTCTTC.

This clonotype appeared a few times. The chain carries TRBV20-1 and TRBJ2-5; 12 positions agree with TRBD2. There are 17 residues in the CDR3. Germline V lookup: CDR1 DFQATT, CDR2 SNEGSKA (reference sequence). Trimming removed 2 bases from V and 2 bases from J; junction bases left unmatched: 9. The chain's CDR3 is CSARLRLAGAPQETQYF. The CDR3 DNA is TGCAGTGCTAGATTGCGACTAGCGGGAGCCCCGCAAGAGACCCAGTACTTC.

This clonotype was counted many times. V gene TRBV28 combines with J gene TRBJ2-7; a weak D match, TRBD2 (7 bases). Trimming took 3 bases from V and 0 from J, leaving 12 bases between them. The CDR3 is 15 amino acids. CDR1 is MDHEN, CDR2 SYDVKM, per germline. Here the CDR3 reads CASSFRGASSYEQYF. The CDR3 nucleotides read TGTGCCAGCAGTTTTCGGGGGGCCAGCTCCTACGAGCAGTACTTC.

Only one count was recorded for this clonotype. The chain has TRBV10-3 and TRBJ2-1; unclear D gene. CDR1 is ENHRY and CDR2 is SYGVKD in the germline V gene. The V end was cut by 8 bases, the J end by 0 bases, with 11 bases between. The CDR3 totals 14 residues. The CDR3 DNA is TGTGCCATCTGCGACTCGAGCTCCTACAATGAGCAGTTCTTC. Translated: CAICDSSSYNEQFF.

The table lists this clonotype with a few counts. The V gene is TRBV9, the J gene TRBJ2-7; TRBD2 matches at 8 bases. V was clipped by 0 bases and J by 4 bases; unmatched bases: 3. This CDR3 spans 14 amino acids. CDR1 and CDR2 (germline): SGDLS, YYNGEE. The CDR3 sequence: CASSVGGGGYEQYF. Written as DNA, the CDR3 is TGTGCCAGCAGCGTAGGGGGCGGGGGGTACGAGCAGTACTTC. The variable domain in full, with the rest retrieved from reference TRBV9 and TRBJ2-7, is DSGVTQTPKHLITATGQRVTLRCSPRSGDLSVYWYQQSLDQGLQFLIQYYNGEERAKGNILERFSAQQFPDLHSELNLSSLELGDSALYFCASSVGGGGYEQYFGPGTRLTVT.

This clonotype was seen more than once but under ten times. This could be a read error, since a much larger clone is one nucleotide away. The rearrangement joins TRBV6-2 or TRBV6-3 to TRBJ1-2, with 10 bases aligning to TRBD1. From germline, CDR1 is MNHEY and CDR2 SVGEGT. The CDR3 has 14 amino acids. V lost 2 bases, J lost 12 bases, and 9 bases stayed unmatched. CDR3 protein: CASSYQDRGYGHTF. CDR3 sequence (DNA): TGTGCCAGCAGTTACCAGGACAGGGGGTACGGCCACACCTTC.

This rearrangement joins TRBV7-9 to TRBJ1-1; D gene unclear. The length of the CDR3 is 13 residues. The germline V gene encodes CDR1 SEHNR and CDR2 FQNEAQ (reference sequence). V was shortened by 1 base and J by 6 bases, with 9 bases between the two germline ends. CDR3 DNA: TGTGCCAGCAGCTTAGTCGCAGGTGCTGAAGCTTTCTTT. Translation gives CASSLVAGAEAFF.

In its sample, this clonotype was seen a few times. The chain has TRBV6-1 and TRBJ1-1; 7 bases are shared with TRBD1. Germline V gene sequence: CDR1 MNHNS, CDR2 SASEGT. J was trimmed by 2 bases and V by 6 bases; bases with no gene match: 9. The CDR3 sequence is 15 residues long. CDR3 sequence (DNA): TGTGCCAGCAGAGACACAGGGGCAACTAACACTGAAGCTTTCTTT. Translation: CASRDTGATNTEAFF.

This clonotype turned up a few times. This chain uses TRBV19 with TRBJ1-1; D gene ambiguous. The CDR3 spans 16 residues. Trimming stripped 1 base from V and 1 base from J, with 13 bases between. The germline V gene has CDR1 LNHDA and CDR2 SQIVND (reference sequence). CDR3 nucleotide sequence: TGTGCCAGTAGTATAGTCAAGGGAGGTGGGAACACTGAAGCTTTCTTT. Translated, it gives CASSIVKGGGNTEAFF.

The table lists this clonotype with a few counts. This chain joins TRBV5-1 and TRBJ1-4; D possibly corresponds to TRBD1 (5 bases). There are 13 residues in the CDR3. The V end was cut by 4 bases, the J end by 7 bases, with 11 bases between. Germline values: CDR1 SGHRS, CDR2 YFSETQ. DNA of the CDR3: TGCGCCAGCAGCCGGAGGGGAGGTGAAAAACTGTTTTTT. It encodes CASSRRGGEKLFF.

The rearrangement links TRBV4-1 to TRBJ2-7; 7 bases are a match to TRBD1. Unmatched junction bases numbered 9, after V lost 0 bases and J lost 4 bases. The CDR3 consists of 16 residues. The germline gives CDR1 MGHRA, CDR2 YSYEKL. The CDR3 sequence is CASSQEPTGTKYEQYF. The DNA for the CDR3 is TGCGCCAGCAGCCAAGAACCGACAGGGACCAAATACGAGCAGTACTTC.

In this sample, this clonotype turned up a few times. The J gene is TRBJ2-5, the V gene TRBV5-1; 13 nucleotides agree with TRBD2. CDR1 SGHRS and CDR2 YFSETQ come from the germline V gene. This CDR3 region has 16 residues. With 5 bases clipped from V and 7 bases from J, the junction kept 11 bases outside the gene matches. In DNA, the CDR3 is TGCGCCAGCAGTCTCGGACTAGCGGGAGAAGCCGCGACCCAGTACTTC. Its protein product is CASSLGLAGEAATQYF. Looking up the rest from reference TRBV5-1 and TRBJ2-5 gives the full variable domain: KAGVTQTPRYLIKTRGQQVTLSCSPISGHRSVSWYQQTPGQGLQFLFEYFSETQRNKGNFPGRFSGRQFSNSRSEMNVSTLELGDSALYLCASSLGLAGEAATQYFGPGTRLLVL.

Concerning this clonotype: This may come from a read error, since a much larger clone is one base off. The CDR3 DNA reads as TGTGCCAGCAGAAAGACGGGACGCTTTACCGGCTACACCTTC. This gives the protein CASRKTGRFTGYTF. The chain combines TRBV12-3 or TRBV12-4 with TRBJ1-2; D perhaps matches TRBD1 (5 bases). V was trimmed by 6 bases and J by 8 bases, leaving 19 bases between them. This CDR3 is 14 amino acids long.

This clonotype was found a few times. The V gene is TRBV5-6, the J gene TRBJ2-7, with 9 bases lining up with TRBD1. Germline loops: CDR1 SGHDT, CDR2 YYEEEE. J gave up 1 base and V 2 bases, and 4 bases lay outside the gene matches. The CDR3 spans 15 residues. For the CDR3, the DNA is TGTGCCAGCAGCTTTGGGACAGGGATATCCTACGAGCAGTACTTC. Translated: CASSFGTGISYEQYF.

In its sample, this clonotype was seen many times. The chain has TRBV12-3 or TRBV12-4 and TRBJ1-2, with D unclear. Deletions cut 3 bases from V and 3 bases from J, with 14 bases between. The CDR3 spans 15 residues. The CDR3 is CASSLPGRTDYGYTF. As DNA, the CDR3 is TGTGCCAGCAGTTTGCCGGGGAGGACTGACTATGGCTACACCTTC.

This clonotype was seen at least ten times. The V and J genes are TRBV28 and TRBJ1-1; D uncertain. CDR3 length: 16 residues. V lost 3 bases and J 0 bases, leaving 14 bases between the germline ends. CDR1 and CDR2 from the germline V gene are MDHEN and SYDVKM. The CDR3 DNA reads TGTGCCAGCAGTTTCCCAGTGGAAGGGTTGAACACTGAAGCTTTCTTT. Amino acids: CASSFPVEGLNTEAFF.

This clonotype showed up just once. The rearrangement uses TRBV9 and TRBJ2-7; 7 bases agree with TRBD1. CDR1 is SGDLS, CDR2 YYNGEE, per germline. The CDR3 extends over 16 amino acids. V was pared by 0 bases and J by 3 bases, with 9 bases of the junction left unmatched. CDR3 loop: CASSVGGTVKYYEQYF. The CDR3 DNA sequence: TGTGCCAGCAGCGTAGGTGGGACAGTAAAATACTACGAGCAGTACTTC.

This clonotype occurred a few times. The chain is built from TRBV12-3 or TRBV12-4 and TRBJ1-1, with a tentative D call TRBD1 (5 bases). V was cut by 6 bases and J by 1 base, with 9 bases left in between. The CDR3 loop spans 13 amino acids. The CDR3 bases are TGTGCCAGCAGGCCGACAGCGAACACTGAAGCTTTCTTT. It encodes CASRPTANTEAFF.

The CDR3 region is CASSYERVAKNIQYF. The DNA for the CDR3 is TGTGCCAGCAGTTACGAACGGGTAGCCAAAAACATTCAGTACTTC. The chain joins TRBV6-5 to TRBJ2-4; no clear D gene. V was trimmed by 2 bases and J by 0 bases, leaving 8 bases between them. Germline lookup yields CDR1 MNHEY and CDR2 SVGAGI. The CDR3 contains 15 residues.